These 15 T cell receptor beta chains share one sample of origin, sequenced in a study of PD-1 blockade in classical Hodgkin lymphoma. No patient escaped relapse after autologous stem cell transplantation, and brentuximab vedotin exposure varied. Repertoires were generated with immunoSEQ multiplex PCR, while TCRdb's copy carries only in-frame clones and drops some. The repertoire holds approximately 100,000 clones, with approximately 90% as singletons. The specimen comprised peripheral blood mononuclear cells (PBMCs), sampled before the second cycle of nivolumab. The receptor set was obtained from a human donor with classical Hodgkin lymphoma.

The CDR3 DNA reads TGCAGCGTTGAAGACCCGCGGGGGGACTCCTACGAGCAGTACTTC. Protein product: CSVEDPRGDSYEQYF. The chain carries TRBV29-1 and TRBJ2-7, with 8 positions matching TRBD2. Per the germline V gene, CDR1 is SQVTM and CDR2 is ANQGSEA. This CDR3 contains 15 residues. J was trimmed by 0 bases and V by 0 bases; bases with no gene match: 4.

V is TRBV6-1 and J is TRBJ1-5, with unresolved D. Trimming cost V 4 bases and J 3 bases, with 4 bases left between them. The CDR3 length is 12 residues. The germline gives CDR1 MNHNS, CDR2 SASEGT. The CDR3 protein is CASSVSNQPQHF. The CDR3 DNA reads TGTGCCAGCAGTGTATCCAATCAGCCCCAGCATTTT.

Notes on this clone: Relative to the germline gene, one junction end is altered; a read error may explain this. The chain carries TRBV19 and TRBJ1-5; 8 bases agree with TRBD1. The CDR3 has 15 residues. Germline V gene sequence: CDR1 LNHDA, CDR2 SQIVND (reference sequence). CDR3: CASSILGQGYQPQHF. In DNA form, the CDR3 reads TGTGCCAGCAGTATTCTAGGACAGGGTTATCAGCCCCAGCATTTT.

This clone is a singleton in its sample. V is TRBV5-1 and J is TRBJ1-3; weak D call: TRBD1 (6 bases). The CDR3 has 13 amino acids. Germline V CDR1 and CDR2: SGHRS, YFSETQ. V shed 0 bases and J shed 14 bases, with 15 bases lying between them. The CDR3 loop is CASSLEQGQLVYF. The CDR3 DNA reads as TGCGCCAGCAGCTTGGAACAGGGTCAGTTGGTATATTTT. The full variable domain, rest sourced from reference TRBV5-1 and TRBJ1-3, is KAGVTQTPRYLIKTRGQQVTLSCSPISGHRSVSWYQQTPGQGLQFLFEYFSETQRNKGNFPGRFSGRQFSNSRSEMNVSTLELGDSALYLCASSLEQGQLVYFGEGSWLTVV.

The chain is built from TRBV2 and TRBJ1-5; TRBD1 aligns across 8 bases. Germline CDR1 reads SNHLY; CDR2 reads FYNNEI. The CDR3 spans 15 residues. With 5 bases clipped from V and 7 bases from J, the junction kept 10 bases outside the gene matches. CDR3 sequence (DNA): TGTGCCAGCAGTCCCGGACAGGGCAGGAGGCAGCCCCAGCATTTT. Its translation is CASSPGQGRRQPQHF.

The chain combines TRBV18 with TRBJ1-6; D unresolved. The CDR3 has 15 amino acids. Germline V gene sequence: CDR1 KGHSH, CDR2 LQKENI. V dropped 1 base and J dropped 3 bases, with 7 bases sitting between them. The CDR3 sequence is CASSPLSGYNSPLHF. CDR3 DNA: TGTGCCAGCTCACCACTGTCAGGCTATAATTCACCCCTCCACTTT. The complete variable domain, with remaining parts taken from reference TRBV18 and TRBJ1-6, reads NAGVMQNPRHLVRRRGQEARLRCSPMKGHSHVYWYRQLPEEGLKFMVYLQKENIIDESGMPKERFSAEFPKEGPSILRIQQVVRGDSAAYFCASSPLSGYNSPLHFGNGTRLTVT.

The rearrangement uses TRBV6-1 and TRBJ1-4, with a tentative D call TRBD1 (6 bases). This CDR3 has 15 amino acids. CDR1 MNHNS and CDR2 SASEGT come from the germline V gene. V shed 6 bases and J shed 9 bases, with 20 bases lying between them. CDR3 DNA sequence: TGTGCCAGCAGCCAAAACAGGGAGGAACTGCAAAAACTGTTTTTT. Translating it yields CASSQNREELQKLFF.

The genes are TRBV7-3 and TRBJ2-7; D perhaps matches TRBD2 (6 bases). Trimming removed 3 bases at V and 7 bases at J, with 19 bases between. Germline V gives CDR1 SGHTA, CDR2 FQGTGA. This CDR3 has 15 amino acids. The CDR3 bases are TGTGCCAGCAGCTTGGAGGGTATCCTTGGTTATGAGCAGTACTTC. It yields the protein CASSLEGILGYEQYF.

The chain employs TRBV12-5 and TRBJ2-1; D not certain. CDR1 LGHNT and CDR2 FRNRAP come from the germline V gene. This CDR3 has 15 amino acids. V gave up 0 bases and J gave up 5 bases, with 11 bases separating them. The DNA for the CDR3 is TGTGCTAGTGGTTTGGTACTCGGCAGGAACAATGAGCAGTTCTTC. Translating it yields CASGLVLGRNNEQFF.

The CDR3 sequence is CASSYSYSNQPQHF. DNA of the CDR3: TGTGCCAGCAGTTACTCGTATAGCAATCAGCCCCAGCATTTT. The rearrangement uses TRBV6-5 and TRBJ1-5, with D uncertain. Germline V gene data show CDR1 as MNHEY and CDR2 as SVGAGI. Trimming left V 0 bases short and J 0 bases short, with 3 bases between. The CDR3 is made up of 14 amino acids.

The count of this clone is one. This chain uses TRBV19 with TRBJ1-2; possible D gene TRBD1, 5 bases. The CDR3 length is 12 residues. The V gene lost 5 bases and the J gene lost 8 bases, with 12 bases spanning the gap. Germline V CDR1 and CDR2: LNHDA, SQIVND (reference sequence). DNA for the CDR3: TGTGCCAGTAGTGATGCAGGGCGCGGCTACACCTTC. This encodes CASSDAGRGYTF.

The rearrangement joins TRBV6-5 to TRBJ2-7; D unresolved. The V gene lost 6 bases and the J gene lost 9 bases, with 18 bases spanning the gap. The germline CDR1 and CDR2 sequences are MNHEY and SVGAGI. The CDR3 extends over 13 amino acids. The CDR3 loop is CASSPGSRSTQYF. The CDR3 region has the DNA TGTGCCAGCAGCCCCGGGTCGAGGTCGACGCAGTACTTC.

The V call is TRBV7-2, the J call TRBJ2-7; 10 bases align to TRBD2. The CDR3 spans 17 residues. V shed 2 bases and J 2 bases; nucleotides not matched to a gene: 9. The V gene's germline CDR1 is SGHTA and CDR2 FQGNSA. The CDR3 loop reads CASSLRWASGGAYEQYF. Here the CDR3 DNA reads TGTGCCAGCAGCTTAAGGTGGGCTAGCGGGGGTGCCTACGAGCAGTACTTC.

This chain links TRBV18 with TRBJ1-1; D remains unclear. Germline assignment: CDR1 KGHSH and CDR2 LQKENI. This CDR3 spans 17 amino acids. Trimming stripped 3 bases from V and 4 bases from J, with 21 bases between. This chain's CDR3 is CASSPDYGRVPLTEAFF. In nucleotides, the CDR3 is TGTGCCAGCTCACCGGATTACGGGAGGGTCCCCCTCACTGAAGCTTTCTTT.

The rearrangement joins TRBV11-2 to TRBJ2-5; D call uncertain. Germline V gene lookup returns CDR1 SGHAT and CDR2 FQNNGV. V was pared by 3 bases and J by 5 bases, with 7 bases between. The CDR3 runs 12 residues. The CDR3 is CASSFSRETQYF. The CDR3, as DNA: TGTGCCAGCAGCTTTTCCCGGGAGACCCAGTACTTC.